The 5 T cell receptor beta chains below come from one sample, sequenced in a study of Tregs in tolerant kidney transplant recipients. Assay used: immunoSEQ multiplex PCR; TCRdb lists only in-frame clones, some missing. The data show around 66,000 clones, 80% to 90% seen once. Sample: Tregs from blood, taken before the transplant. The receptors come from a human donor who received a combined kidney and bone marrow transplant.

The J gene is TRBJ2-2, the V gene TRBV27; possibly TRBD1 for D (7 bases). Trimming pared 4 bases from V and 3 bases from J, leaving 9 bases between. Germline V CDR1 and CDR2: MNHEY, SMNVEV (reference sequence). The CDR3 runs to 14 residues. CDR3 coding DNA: TGTGCCAGCAGTTCCAGGGGGGACACCGGGGAGCTGTTTTTT. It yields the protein CASSSRGDTGELFF.

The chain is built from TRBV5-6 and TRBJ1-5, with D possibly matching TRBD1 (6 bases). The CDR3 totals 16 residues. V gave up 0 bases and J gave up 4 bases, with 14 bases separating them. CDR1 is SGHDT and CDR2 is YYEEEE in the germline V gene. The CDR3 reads CASSLGPGVPNQPQHF. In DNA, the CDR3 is TGTGCCAGCAGCTTGGGCCCAGGGGTTCCGAATCAGCCCCAGCATTTT.

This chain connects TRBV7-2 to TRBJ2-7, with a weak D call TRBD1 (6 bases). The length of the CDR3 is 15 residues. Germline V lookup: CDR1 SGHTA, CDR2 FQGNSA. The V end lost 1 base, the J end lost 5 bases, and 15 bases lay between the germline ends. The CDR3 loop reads CASSLVTGLMDEQYF. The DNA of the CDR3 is TGTGCCAGCAGCTTAGTTACAGGGTTAATGGACGAGCAGTACTTC. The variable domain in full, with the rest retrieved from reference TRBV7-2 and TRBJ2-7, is GAGVSQSPSNKVTEKGKDVELRCDPISGHTALYWYRQSLGQGLEFLIYFQGNSAPDKSGLPSDRFSAERTGGSVSTLTIQRTQQEDSAVYLCASSLVTGLMDEQYFGPGTRLTVT.

CDR3 region: CASRLGLAGAETQYF. In DNA form, the CDR3 reads TGTGCCAGCAGGCTGGGACTAGCGGGAGCGGAGACCCAGTACTTC. V usage is TRBV5-8 and J usage is TRBJ2-5; 14 positions match TRBD2. This CDR3 contains 15 residues. The J segment lost 5 bases and the V segment lost 5 bases, leaving 5 bases of the junction unmatched. Germline V lookup: CDR1 SGHTS, CDR2 YDEGEE.

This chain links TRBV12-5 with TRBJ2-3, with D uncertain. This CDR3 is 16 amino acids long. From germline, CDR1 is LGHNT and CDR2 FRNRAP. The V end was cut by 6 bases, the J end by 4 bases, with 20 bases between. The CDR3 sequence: CASGPGMGRRADTQYF. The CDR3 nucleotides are TGTGCTAGTGGACCGGGTATGGGTAGACGAGCAGATACGCAGTATTTT.